The subject of this entry is one TCR beta chain. TCRdb's table, derived via immunoSEQ multiplex PCR, lists solely in-frame clones and lacks some. The sample carries about 270,000 clones, 88% recorded once. This sample was included in a study of blood T cell repertoires in COVID-19. The CDR3 runs to 14 residues. Germline values: CDR1 SGDLS, CDR2 YYNGEE. Trimming cost V 0 bases and J 5 bases, with 11 bases left between them. Source material: PBMCs or T cells enriched from blood (not recorded which). The rearrangement uses TRBV9 and TRBJ1-1, with D possibly matching TRBD1 (5 bases). The origin of this receptor is a woman aged 25 to 39 who had recovered from COVID-19. CDR3 region: CASSVEGRGTEAFF. In DNA form, the CDR3 reads TGTGCCAGCAGCGTAGAAGGGAGGGGAACTGAAGCTTTCTTT.